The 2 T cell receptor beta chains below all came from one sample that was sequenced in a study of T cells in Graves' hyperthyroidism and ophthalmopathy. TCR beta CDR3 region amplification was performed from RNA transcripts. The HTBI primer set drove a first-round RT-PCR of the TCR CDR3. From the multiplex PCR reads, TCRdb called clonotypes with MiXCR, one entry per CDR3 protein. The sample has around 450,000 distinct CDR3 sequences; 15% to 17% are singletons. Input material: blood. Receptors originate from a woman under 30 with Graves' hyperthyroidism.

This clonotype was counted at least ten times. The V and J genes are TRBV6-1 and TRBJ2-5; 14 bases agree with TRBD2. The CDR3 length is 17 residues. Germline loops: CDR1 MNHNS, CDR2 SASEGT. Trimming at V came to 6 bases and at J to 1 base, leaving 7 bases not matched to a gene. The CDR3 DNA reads TGTGCCAGCAGCCAGGGACTAGCGGGGGACCTCCAAGAGACCCAGTACTTC. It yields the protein CASSQGLAGDLQETQYF.

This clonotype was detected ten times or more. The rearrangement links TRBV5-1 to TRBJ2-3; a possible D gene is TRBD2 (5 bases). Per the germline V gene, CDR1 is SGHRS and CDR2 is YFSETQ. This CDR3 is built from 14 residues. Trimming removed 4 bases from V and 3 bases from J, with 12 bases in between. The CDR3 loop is CASSPLLVTDTQYF. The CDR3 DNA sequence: TGCGCCAGCAGCCCCCTACTAGTGACAGATACGCAGTATTTT. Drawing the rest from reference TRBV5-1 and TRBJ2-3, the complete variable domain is KAGVTQTPRYLIKTRGQQVTLSCSPISGHRSVSWYQQTPGQGLQFLFEYFSETQRNKGNFPGRFSGRQFSNSRSEMNVSTLELGDSALYLCASSPLLVTDTQYFGPGTRLTVL.